Given below is one TCR beta chain in context. Original handling: Using reference gene primer amplification, nucleated cell counts were estimated. This table comes from immunoSEQ multiplex PCR, and its TCRdb copy is limited to in-frame clones, with some not included. V, J and clone size reflect that table, while D and trimming were determined from the DNA. Among 160,000 or so clones listed, roughly four fifths were seen once. The data stem from a study of blood T cell repertoires in COVID-19. About the study: The origin of the acute and convalescent COVID-19 samples was the United States, Italy and Spain. T cells, B-cell-depleted T cells, or PBMCs supplied cDNA or gDNA.

This CDR3 has 15 residues. Trimming took off 3 bases at V and 3 bases at J, with 12 bases between the two ends. Germline V gives CDR1 MGHDK, CDR2 SYGVNS. The receptor was derived from a man aged 70-80 years who had recovered from COVID-19. V is TRBV25-1 and J is TRBJ2-1; no reliable D call. The sequenced sample was peripheral blood. Here the CDR3 reads CASSDTDPYYNEQFF. The CDR3 coding sequence is TGTGCCAGCAGTGATACAGATCCTTACTACAATGAGCAGTTCTTC. Using reference TRBV25-1 and TRBJ2-1 for the parts outside the CDR3, the full variable domain is EADIYQTPRYLVIGTGKKITLECSQTMGHDKMYWYQQDPGMELHLIHYSYGVNSTEKGDLSSESTVSRIRTEHFPLTLESARPSHTSQYLCASSDTDPYYNEQFFGPGTRLTVL.